This entry concerns a single T cell receptor beta chain. The sample belongs to a study of T cell changes during pregnancy in multiple sclerosis. The protocol was immunoSEQ multiplex PCR, while the TCRdb copy is restricted to in-frame clones and leaves out a portion. Of roughly 100,000 clones listed, roughly 91% were seen once; the top ten hold around 1.8%. The germline V gene has CDR1 SQVTM and CDR2 ANQGSEA. V shed 4 bases and J shed 7 bases, with 10 bases lying between them. This CDR3 is 11 amino acids long. This TCR was recovered from a female donor in good health, enrolled as a control in a pregnancy study. The material was peripheral blood, obtained after pregnancy. The V and J genes are TRBV29-1 and TRBJ1-2; no clear D gene. CDR3 loop: CSVAFSRGYTF. CDR3 nucleotides: TGCAGCGTTGCGTTTTCTCGTGGCTACACCTTC.